These T cell receptor beta chains were read from a single sample in a study of blood T cell repertoires in COVID-19. Measured with immunoSEQ multiplex PCR; TCRdb has only the in-frame clones, and not every one. The sample holds 45,000 or so clones; about nine tenths are singletons and the top ten take 8% to 10%. The material sequenced was peripheral blood. The source of these receptors is a woman older than 75 with active COVID-19. Each CDR3 is given with its conserved first and last residue. D genes are given only for firm matches. Not all rows give a size; the values are once, few, many and, for expanded clones, a class.

j_call clone_size d_call v_call cdr3_nt cdr3_aa
TRBJ2-5 . . TRBV30 TGTGCCTGGAGTTTAACGGCAGGACAAGAGACCCAGTACTTC CAWSLTAGQETQYF
TRBJ1-6 . . TRBV3-1/TRBV3-2 TGTGCCAGCAGCCAAGTGGGGACTGCCGACTATAATTCACCCCTCCACTTT CASSQVGTADYNSPLHF
TRBJ1-5 . . TRBV7-8 TGTGCCAGCAGCTTAGAATGGGGCCGTAGTCAGCCCCAGCATTTT CASSLEWGRSQPQHF
TRBJ1-1 . . TRBV6-5 TGTGCCAGCAGTTACTCCACGGTCGGCGGGACTGAAGCTTTCTTT CASSYSTVGGTEAFF
TRBJ2-3 . TRBD2 TRBV5-4 TGTGCCAGCAGCTCGCGGGGAGTGCGCTCGGGAGGGAGCACAGATACGCAGTATTTT CASSSRGVRSGGSTDTQYF
TRBJ2-5 . . TRBV7-2 TGTGCCAGCAGCTTAGTAACAGAAGAGACCCAGTACTTC CASSLVTEETQYF
TRBJ2-7 . . TRBV5-1 TGCGCCAGCAGCCCTTCGAACATTGACGAGCAGTACTTC CASSPSNIDEQYF
TRBJ2-1 . TRBD1 TRBV6-4 TGTGCCAGCAGACAGATACAGGGGGCCCCCCCCCAGTTCTTC CASRQIQGAPPQFF
TRBJ1-3 few TRBD1 TRBV28 TGTGCCAGCAGTTTATTGACAGGGTCGGGAAACACCATATATTTT CASSLLTGSGNTIYF
TRBJ2-5 . . TRBV2 TGTGCCAGCAGCCCCCTGGTGGGGCAGGGCGGTGAGACCCAGTACTTC CASSPLVGQGGETQYF